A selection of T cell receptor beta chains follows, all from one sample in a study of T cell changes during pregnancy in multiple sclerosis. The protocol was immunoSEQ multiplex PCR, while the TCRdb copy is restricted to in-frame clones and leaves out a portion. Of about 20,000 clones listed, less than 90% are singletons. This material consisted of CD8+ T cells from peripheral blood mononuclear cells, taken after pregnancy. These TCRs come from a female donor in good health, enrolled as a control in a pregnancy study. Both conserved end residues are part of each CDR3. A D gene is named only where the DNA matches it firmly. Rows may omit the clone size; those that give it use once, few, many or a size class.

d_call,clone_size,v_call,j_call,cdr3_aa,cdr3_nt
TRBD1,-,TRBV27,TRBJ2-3,CASRAQGQGIFTDTQYF,TGTGCCAGCAGGGCGCAGGGACAGGGAATTTTCACAGATACGCAGTATTTT
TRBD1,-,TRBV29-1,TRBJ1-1,CSHRGGQNTEAFF,TGCAGCCACAGGGGGGGCCAAAACACTGAAGCTTTCTTT
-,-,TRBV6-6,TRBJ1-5,CASSSQGAANNQPQHF,TGTGCCAGCAGTTCCCAAGGGGCTGCGAACAATCAGCCCCAGCATTTT
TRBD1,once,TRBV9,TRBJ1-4,CASSVAGGGSTNEKLFF,TGTGCCAGCAGCGTAGCAGGGGGCGGCTCAACTAATGAAAAACTGTTTTTT
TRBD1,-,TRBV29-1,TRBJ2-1,CSVEDPGTGAYNEQFF,TGCAGCGTTGAAGATCCCGGGACAGGGGCCTACAATGAGCAGTTCTTC
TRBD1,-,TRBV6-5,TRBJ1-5,CASSQTGLQPQHF,TGTGCCAGCAGTCAGACAGGGCTTCAGCCCCAGCATTTT
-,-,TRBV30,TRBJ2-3,CAYLADTQYF,TGTGCCTACTTAGCAGATACGCAGTATTTT
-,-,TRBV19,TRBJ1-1,CASSIIRGNTEAFF,TGTGCCAGTAGTATAATCCGGGGGAACACTGAAGCTTTCTTT
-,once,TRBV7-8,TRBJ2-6,CASSGSAGANVLTF,TGTGCCAGCAGCGGGAGCGCCGGGGCCAACGTCCTGACTTTC
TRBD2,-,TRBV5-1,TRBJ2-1,CASSFSGLAGGGGVYNEQFF,TGCGCCAGCAGCTTTTCGGGACTAGCGGGAGGAGGGGGGGTTTACAATGAGCAGTTCTTC
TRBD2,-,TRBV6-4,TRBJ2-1,CASSEGGTSGTVYNEQFF,TGTGCCAGCAGTGAAGGTGGGACTAGCGGGACCGTCTACAATGAGCAGTTCTTC
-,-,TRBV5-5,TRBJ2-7,CASSLAWSISSYEQYF,TGTGCCAGCAGCTTGGCCTGGTCCATCTCATCCTACGAGCAGTACTTC
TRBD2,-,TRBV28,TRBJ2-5,CASASGGTSGRAGETQYF,TGTGCCAGCGCATCGGGGGGGACTAGCGGGAGGGCCGGGGAGACCCAGTACTTC
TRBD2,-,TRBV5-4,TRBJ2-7,CASSSRGSSYEQYF,TGTGCCAGCAGCAGCCGCGGGAGCTCCTACGAGCAGTACTTC
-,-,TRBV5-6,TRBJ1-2,CASSRRGNYGYTF,TGTGCCAGCAGCCGGAGGGGCAACTATGGCTACACCTTC
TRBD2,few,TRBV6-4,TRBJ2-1,CASSAAAGGNNEQFF,TGTGCCAGCAGTGCGGCAGCGGGGGGAAACAATGAGCAGTTCTTC
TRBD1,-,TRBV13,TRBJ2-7,CASSTDRDREQYF,TGTGCCAGCAGCACGGACAGGGATCGCGAGCAGTACTTC
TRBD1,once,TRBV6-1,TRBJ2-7,CASPGTAPDEQYF,TGTGCCAGCCCCGGGACAGCGCCCGACGAGCAGTACTTC
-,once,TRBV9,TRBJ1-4,CASSTDSLGEKLFF,TGTGCCAGCAGTACCGACAGTCTTGGTGAAAAACTGTTTTTT
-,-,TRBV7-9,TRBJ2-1,CASSPLDPEQFF,TGTGCCAGCAGCCCCCTAGATCCTGAGCAGTTCTTC
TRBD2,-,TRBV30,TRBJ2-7,CAWSVLAGGPYEQYF,TGTGCCTGGAGTGTACTAGCGGGAGGGCCCTACGAGCAGTACTTC
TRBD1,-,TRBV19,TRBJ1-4,CASSEGRDRAHGIF,TGTGCCAGTAGTGAGGGCCGGGACAGGGCGCACGGAATTTTT
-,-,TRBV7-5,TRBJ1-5,CARSLGRDREPNQPQHF,TGTGCCAGAAGCTTAGGTCGGGACAGAGAACCAAATCAGCCCCAGCATTTT
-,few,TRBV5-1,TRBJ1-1,CASSLGLRAFF,TGCGCCAGCAGCTTGGGACTTCGGGCTTTCTTT
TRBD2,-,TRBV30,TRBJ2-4,CAWSDGTSGTINIQYF,TGTGCCTGGAGTGATGGGACTAGCGGGACTATAAACATTCAGTACTTC
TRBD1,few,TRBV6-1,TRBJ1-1,CASSAGQGHYVRTEAFF,TGTGCCAGCAGTGCTGGACAGGGTCATTACGTCCGCACTGAAGCTTTCTTT
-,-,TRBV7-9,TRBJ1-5,CASSHDGAQHF,TGTGCCAGCAGCCATGACGGGGCCCAGCATTTT
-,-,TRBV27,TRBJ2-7,CASSLYGGENPFYEQYF,TGTGCCAGCAGTTTATACGGCGGGGAAAATCCTTTCTACGAGCAGTACTTC
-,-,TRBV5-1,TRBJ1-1,CASSSLQATYTEAFF,TGCGCCAGCAGCTCACTACAGGCAACCTACACTGAAGCTTTCTTT
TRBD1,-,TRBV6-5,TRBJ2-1,CASRTGASNEQFF,TGTGCCAGCAGGACAGGGGCGTCCAATGAGCAGTTCTTC
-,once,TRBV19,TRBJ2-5,CASSPSSPQETQYF,TGTGCCAGTAGTCCCTCGTCCCCCCAAGAGACCCAGTACTTC
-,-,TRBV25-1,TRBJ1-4,CASTDGVVGKLFF,TGTGCCAGCACCGACGGGGTGGTGGGAAAACTGTTTTTT
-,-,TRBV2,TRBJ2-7,CASSWESGATGYSYEQYF,TGTGCCAGCAGCTGGGAGTCAGGGGCGACGGGCTATTCCTACGAGCAGTACTTC
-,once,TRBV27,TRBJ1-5,CASSQDRNNQPQHF,TGTGCCAGCAGCCAAGACAGAAACAATCAGCCCCAGCATTTT
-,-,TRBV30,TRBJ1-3,CASLSGGAGNTIYF,TGTGCCTCATTATCGGGGGGCGCCGGAAACACCATATATTTT
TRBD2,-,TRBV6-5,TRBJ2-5,CASSYSAGAETQYF,TGTGCCAGCAGTTACTCGGCGGGAGCTGAGACCCAGTACTTC
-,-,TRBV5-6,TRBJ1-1,CASSLDGGNTEAFF,TGTGCCAGCAGCTTGGACGGAGGGAACACTGAAGCTTTCTTT
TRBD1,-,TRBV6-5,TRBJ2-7,CASSYNRGNEQYF,TGTGCCAGCAGCTATAACAGGGGTAACGAGCAGTACTTC
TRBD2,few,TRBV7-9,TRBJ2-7,CASSPTSGENYEQYF,TGTGCCAGCAGCCCGACTAGCGGGGAGAACTACGAGCAGTACTTC
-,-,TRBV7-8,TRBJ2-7,CASSRNYEQYF,TGTGCCAGCAGCCGTAACTACGAGCAGTACTTC
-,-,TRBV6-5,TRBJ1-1,CASKDSNMNTEAFF,TGTGCCAGCAAGGACAGTAACATGAACACTGAAGCTTTCTTT
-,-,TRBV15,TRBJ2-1,CATSRGVEGYNEQFF,TGTGCCACCAGCAGAGGCGTTGAGGGCTACAATGAGCAGTTCTTC
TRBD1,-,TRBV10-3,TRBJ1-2,CAIKDDRVYGYTF,TGTGCCATCAAGGATGACAGGGTCTATGGCTACACCTTC
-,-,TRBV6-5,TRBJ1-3,CASSYSGGSGNTIYF,TGTGCCAGCAGTTACTCGGGAGGCTCTGGAAACACCATATATTTT